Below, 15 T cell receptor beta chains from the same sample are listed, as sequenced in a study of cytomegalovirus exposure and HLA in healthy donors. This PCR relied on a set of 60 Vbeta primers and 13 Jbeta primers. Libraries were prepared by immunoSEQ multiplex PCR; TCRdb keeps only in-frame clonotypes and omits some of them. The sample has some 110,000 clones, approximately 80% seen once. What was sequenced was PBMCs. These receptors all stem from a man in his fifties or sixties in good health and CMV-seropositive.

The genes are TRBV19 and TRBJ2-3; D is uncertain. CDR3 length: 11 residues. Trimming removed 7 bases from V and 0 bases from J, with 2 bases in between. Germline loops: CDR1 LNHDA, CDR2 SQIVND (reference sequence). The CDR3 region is CASTSTDTQYF. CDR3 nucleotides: TGTGCCAGTACGAGCACAGATACGCAGTATTTT.

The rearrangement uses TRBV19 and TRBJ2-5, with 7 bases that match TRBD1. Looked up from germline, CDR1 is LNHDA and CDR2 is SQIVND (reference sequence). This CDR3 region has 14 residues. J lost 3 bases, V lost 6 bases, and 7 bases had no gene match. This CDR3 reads CASSRQGREETQYF. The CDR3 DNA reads TGTGCCAGTAGCCGACAGGGTAGGGAAGAGACCCAGTACTTC.

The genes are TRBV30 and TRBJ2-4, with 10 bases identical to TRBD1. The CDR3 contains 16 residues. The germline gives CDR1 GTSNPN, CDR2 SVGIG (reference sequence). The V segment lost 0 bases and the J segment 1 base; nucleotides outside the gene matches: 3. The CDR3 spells CAWSVGTGAAKNIQYF. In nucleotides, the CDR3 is TGTGCCTGGAGTGTGGGGACAGGGGCCGCCAAAAACATTCAGTACTTC.

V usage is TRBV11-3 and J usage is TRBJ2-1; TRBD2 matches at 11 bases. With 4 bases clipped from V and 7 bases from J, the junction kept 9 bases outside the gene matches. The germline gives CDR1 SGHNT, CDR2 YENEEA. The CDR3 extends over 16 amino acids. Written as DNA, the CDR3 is TGTGCCAGCAGCTCCTCTAGCGGGAGGCCGGGTAATGAGCAGTTCTTC. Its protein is CASSSSSGRPGNEQFF.

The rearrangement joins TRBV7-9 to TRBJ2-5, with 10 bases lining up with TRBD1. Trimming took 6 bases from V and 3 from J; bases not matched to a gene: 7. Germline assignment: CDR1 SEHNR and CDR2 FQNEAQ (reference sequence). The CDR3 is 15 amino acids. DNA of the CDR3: TGTGCCAGCAGTCCTCCCGGGACAGGGGAAGAGACCCAGTACTTC. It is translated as CASSPPGTGEETQYF.

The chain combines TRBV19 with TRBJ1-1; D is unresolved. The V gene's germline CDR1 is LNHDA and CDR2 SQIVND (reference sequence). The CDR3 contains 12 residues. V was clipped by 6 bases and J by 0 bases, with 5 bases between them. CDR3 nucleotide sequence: TGTGCCAGTAGCGAGGTGAACACTGAAGCTTTCTTT. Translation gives CASSEVNTEAFF.

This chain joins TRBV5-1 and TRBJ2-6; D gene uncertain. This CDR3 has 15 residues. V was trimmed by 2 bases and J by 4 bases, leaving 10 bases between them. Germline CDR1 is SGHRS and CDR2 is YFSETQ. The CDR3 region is CASSLWPQGANVLTF. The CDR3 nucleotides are TGCGCCAGCAGCTTATGGCCCCAGGGGGCCAACGTCCTGACTTTC.

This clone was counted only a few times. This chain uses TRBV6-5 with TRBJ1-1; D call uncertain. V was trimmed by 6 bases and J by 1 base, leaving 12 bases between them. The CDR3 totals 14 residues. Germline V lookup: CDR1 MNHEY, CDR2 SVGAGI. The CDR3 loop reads CASSRPSRNTEAFF. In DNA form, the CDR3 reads TGTGCCAGCAGCCGTCCCTCCAGGAACACTGAAGCTTTCTTT.

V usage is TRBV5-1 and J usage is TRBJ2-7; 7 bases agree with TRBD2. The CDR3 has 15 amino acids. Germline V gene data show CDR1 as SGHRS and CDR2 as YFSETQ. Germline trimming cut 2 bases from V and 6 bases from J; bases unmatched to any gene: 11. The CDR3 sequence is CASSFVGEGIGEQYF. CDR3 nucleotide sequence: TGCGCCAGCAGCTTCGTTGGGGAGGGGATCGGCGAGCAGTACTTC. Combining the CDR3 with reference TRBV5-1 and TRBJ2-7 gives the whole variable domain KAGVTQTPRYLIKTRGQQVTLSCSPISGHRSVSWYQQTPGQGLQFLFEYFSETQRNKGNFPGRFSGRQFSNSRSEMNVSTLELGDSALYLCASSFVGEGIGEQYFGPGTRLTVT.

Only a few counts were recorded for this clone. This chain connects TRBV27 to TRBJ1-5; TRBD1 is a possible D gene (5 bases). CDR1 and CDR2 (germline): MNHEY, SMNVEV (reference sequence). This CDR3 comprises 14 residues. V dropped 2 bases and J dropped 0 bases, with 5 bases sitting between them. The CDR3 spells CASSLQGSNQPQHF. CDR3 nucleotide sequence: TGTGCCAGCAGTTTACAGGGTAGCAATCAGCCCCAGCATTTT.

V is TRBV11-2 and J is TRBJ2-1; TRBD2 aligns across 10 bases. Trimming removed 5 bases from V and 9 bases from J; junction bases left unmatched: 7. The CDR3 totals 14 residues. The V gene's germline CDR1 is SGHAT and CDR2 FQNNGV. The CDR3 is CASSRSGGALEQFF. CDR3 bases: TGTGCCAGCAGCCGGAGCGGGGGGGCCCTTGAGCAGTTCTTC.

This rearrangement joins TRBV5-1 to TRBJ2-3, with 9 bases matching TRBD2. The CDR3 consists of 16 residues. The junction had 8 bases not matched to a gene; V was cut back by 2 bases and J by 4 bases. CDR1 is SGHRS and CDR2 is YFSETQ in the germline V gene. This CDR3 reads CASSLSGRSRSDTQYF. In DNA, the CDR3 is TGCGCCAGCAGCTTAAGCGGGAGGAGCCGGTCAGATACGCAGTATTTT.

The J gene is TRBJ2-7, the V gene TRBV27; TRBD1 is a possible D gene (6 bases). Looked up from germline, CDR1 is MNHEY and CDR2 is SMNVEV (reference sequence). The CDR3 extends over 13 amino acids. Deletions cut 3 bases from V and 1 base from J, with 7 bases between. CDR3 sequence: CASSLRGSYEQYF. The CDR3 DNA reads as TGTGCCAGCAGTTTGAGGGGGTCCTACGAGCAGTACTTC.

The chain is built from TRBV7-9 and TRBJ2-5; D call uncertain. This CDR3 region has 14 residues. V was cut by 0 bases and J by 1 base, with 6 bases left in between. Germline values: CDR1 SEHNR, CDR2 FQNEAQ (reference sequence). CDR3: CASSLAGAQETQYF. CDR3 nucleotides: TGTGCCAGCAGCTTAGCGGGCGCCCAAGAGACCCAGTACTTC.

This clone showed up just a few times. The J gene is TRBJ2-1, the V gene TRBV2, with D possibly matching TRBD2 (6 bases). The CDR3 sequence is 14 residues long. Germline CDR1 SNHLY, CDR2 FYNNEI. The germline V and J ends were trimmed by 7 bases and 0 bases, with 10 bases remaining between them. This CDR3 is CASTRGSSYNEQFF. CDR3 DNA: TGTGCCAGCACGCGGGGCAGCTCCTACAATGAGCAGTTCTTC.